This TCR beta chain was captured in a study of neurological immune-mediated disorders (dated by TCRdb to between 2018 and 2021). For context, the study as a whole: Among the approximately 35 multiple sclerosis patients, relapsing-remitting MS accounted for some 30 and secondary progressive MS accounted for 3. Using UMI-based sequencing, the study compared peripheral blood TCR-beta repertoires from patients with HTLV-I-associated myelopathy (HAM/TSP), patients with multiple sclerosis, and healthy controls. The 106 TCR-beta libraries covered PBMC samples along with longitudinal samples, technical triplicates, and paired sorted CD4+ and CD8+ T-cell subsets. Each longitudinal HAM/TSP and healthy donor was sampled at 3 time-points spaced at roughly 3-40 month intervals. Of the approximately 68 subjects in the cohort, about 14 were HAM/TSP patients, around 35 were multiple sclerosis patients, and roughly 20 were healthy controls. General conclusions and limits of the study: Phylogenetic analysis grouped repertoires from 18 of 34 MS patients into a cluster of related CDR3 sequences, suggesting a possible repertoire-level signature. No clinical or MRI features were associated with the MS cluster, and the authors said that larger cohorts are needed. TCR clonal expansion was highest in HAM/TSP patients and lowest in MS patients, with MS patients falling below even healthy controls. Across subjects, expanded clones never shared an identical CDR3 amino acid sequence, which suggests that the TCR-beta repertoires in every group were private.

About this clonotype: What this receptor recognizes is not known. A clone one base away is much larger, so this may be a read error. The conserved phenylalanine or tryptophan is not found at the CDR3 terminus, so this likely reflects a read error.

cDNA synthesis used template-switch 5'RACE with a primer carrying a 10-nucleotide random unique molecular identifier tagging each TCR transcript. Over 190 million TCR-beta sequences, covering 15-18 subjects, were produced in each sequencing run. The RNeasy kit was used for extraction of total RNA. Using the KAPA Real-time Library Amplification kit, TCR-beta VDJ regions were amplified with primers for the TCR constant region and the 5'RACE anchor. A first PCR added sample indexes and Illumina adaptors, after which a second PCR increased the library yield. After Ampure bead purification, the TCR product of roughly 650 bp was size-selected on a 2% E-gel SizeSelection system. Before pooling, library quality was checked on a Bioanalyzer, concentration was measured with Qubit, and libraries were quantified with the Kapa Library Quantification kit. An Illumina HiSeq 2500 sequenced the libraries paired-end 2 x 150 bp. To increase sequence diversity, roughly 24-31% phiX was spiked into each library pool. The original methods were these. The UMI-based MiGEC pipeline processed quality-filtered reads and removed over 80% of raw TCR sequences during error correction. IMGT germline references were used for aligning VDJ genes, and each clonotype was defined as a unique CDR3 amino acid sequence together with its V-J genes. VDJtools evaluated clonal expansion, Shannon diversity and CDR3 relatedness (CalcPairwiseDistances, ClusterSamples); CLCbio workbench built phylogenetic trees. Clones with at least 8 unique UMIs were defined as expanded, with this threshold being based on coefficient-of-variation modelling across technical triplicates. In TCRdb, the public reads were trimmed at Q25 with fastp and aligned with MiXCR, with productive beta chains retained. Rows matching on CDR3 protein sequence are summarized as one entry with the most common DNA and genes. The V and J calls shown here were made by TCRdb, not taken from the authors' results. Recorded for this sample are 35,000 to 45,000 distinct CDR3 sequences; roughly 3.1% of them occurred a single time. The ten top clones hold more than 7% of the sample.

The time point label for this specimen denotes: longitudinal time-point 1 (baseline). Unsorted PBMC libraries were generated from 2 million PBMCs stored in RNAlater at -80 °C until RNA extraction. The multiple sclerosis patients were enrolled in a US clinical protocol that evaluated disease progression with magnetic resonance imaging. Peripheral blood was subjected to Ficoll-Hypaque density gradient centrifugation to isolate PBMCs, which were then cryopreserved in liquid nitrogen. Relative to germline, V is missing 7 bases and J is missing 4 bases, with 3 bases of the junction outside any gene match. The CDR3 has 12 residues if both end residues are counted. The only DNA kept is the CDR3, 36 bases in frame from the first base. In the germline V gene, CDR1 corresponds to SQVTM and CDR2 to ANQGSEA.

This receptor was taken from a woman aged 55 to 70 with multiple sclerosis. The source material was PBMCs. The V and J segments used are TRBV29-1 and TRBJ2-5, with 10 middle bases fitting TRBD1. The nucleotide sequence reads TGCAGCGGACAGGGGGCCCGAGAGACCCAGTACTGC. Translated, it gives CSGQGARETQYC.